This T cell receptor beta chain was sequenced for a study of CD8 T cells in ankylosing spondylitis. This clonotype was counted a few times. Via MiXCR, TCRdb re-called the 5' RACE reads, giving one row per CDR3 protein. This table holds approximately 35,000 distinct CDR3 sequences, over 12% found once. This CDR3 is built from 14 residues. The germline CDR1 and CDR2 sequences are SNHLY and FYNNEI. Deletions cut 6 bases from V and 5 bases from J, with 15 bases between. The sequence came from a male donor with ankylosing spondylitis or in good health (not recorded which). The sequenced sample was blood. The V call is TRBV2, the J call TRBJ2-3; maybe TRBD1 (6 bases). The CDR3 DNA is TGTGCCAGCAGCGTCCTGGGGGCGCGAGATACGCAGTATTTT. Protein sequence: CASSVLGARDTQYF.